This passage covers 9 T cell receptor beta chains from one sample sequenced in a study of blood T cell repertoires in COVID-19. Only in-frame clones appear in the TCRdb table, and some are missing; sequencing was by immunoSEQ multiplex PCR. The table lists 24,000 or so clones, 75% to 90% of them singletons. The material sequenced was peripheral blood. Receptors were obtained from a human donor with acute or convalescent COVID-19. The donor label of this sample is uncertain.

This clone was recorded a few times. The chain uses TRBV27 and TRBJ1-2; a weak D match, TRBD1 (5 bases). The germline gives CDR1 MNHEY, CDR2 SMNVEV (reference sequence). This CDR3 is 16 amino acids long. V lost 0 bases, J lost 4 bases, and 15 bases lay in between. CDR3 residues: CASSLSSLDSFYGYTF. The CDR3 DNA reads TGTGCCAGCAGTTTATCAAGTTTAGACAGCTTCTATGGCTACACCTTC.

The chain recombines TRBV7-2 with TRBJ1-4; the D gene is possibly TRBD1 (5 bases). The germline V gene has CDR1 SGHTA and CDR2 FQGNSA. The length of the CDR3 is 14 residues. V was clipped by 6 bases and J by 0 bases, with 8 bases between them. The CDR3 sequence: CASRRTSTNEKLFF. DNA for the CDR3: TGTGCCAGCAGAAGGACATCAACTAATGAAAAACTGTTTTTT.

CDR3 sequence: CASSSRTGPNQPQHF. The CDR3 bases are TGTGCCAGCAGTTCCAGGACAGGGCCCAATCAGCCCCAGCATTTT. The V call is TRBV6-5, the J call TRBJ1-5; 8 bases match TRBD1. The CDR3 has 15 residues. V trimming: 4 bases; J trimming: 3 bases; junction bases outside the gene matches: 5. Germline-derived CDR1 and CDR2 are MNHEY and SVGAGI.

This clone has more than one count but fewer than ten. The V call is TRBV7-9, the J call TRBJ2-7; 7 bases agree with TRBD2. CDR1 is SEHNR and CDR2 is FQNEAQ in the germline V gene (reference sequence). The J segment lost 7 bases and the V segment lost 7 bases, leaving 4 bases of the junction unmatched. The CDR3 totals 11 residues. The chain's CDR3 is CASTLGGEQYF. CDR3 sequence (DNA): TGTGCCAGCACCCTGGGGGGGGAGCAGTACTTC. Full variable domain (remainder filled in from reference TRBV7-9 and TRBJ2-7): DTGVSQNPRHKITKRGQNVTFRCDPISEHNRLYWYRQTLGQGPEFLTYFQNEAQLEKSRLLSDRFSAERPKGSFSTLEIQRTEQGDSAMYLCASTLGGEQYFGPGTRLTVT.

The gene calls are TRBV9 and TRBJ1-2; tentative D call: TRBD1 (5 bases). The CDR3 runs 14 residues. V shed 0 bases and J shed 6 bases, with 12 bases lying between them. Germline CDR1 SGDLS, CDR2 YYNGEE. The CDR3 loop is CASSVGGRVHGYTF. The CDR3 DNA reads TGTGCCAGCAGCGTAGGCGGCAGGGTGCATGGCTACACCTTC. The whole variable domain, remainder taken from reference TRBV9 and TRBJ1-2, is DSGVTQTPKHLITATGQRVTLRCSPRSGDLSVYWYQQSLDQGLQFLIQYYNGEERAKGNILERFSAQQFPDLHSELNLSSLELGDSALYFCASSVGGRVHGYTFGSGTRLTVV.

The CDR3 protein is CASSLVGVGEKLFF. DNA of the CDR3: TGTGCCAGCAGTTTAGTCGGGGTCGGTGAAAAACTGTTTTTT. V usage is TRBV28 and J usage is TRBJ1-4, with D uncertain. In germline, CDR1 is MDHEN, CDR2 SYDVKM. The CDR3 runs 14 residues. V was cut by 2 bases and J by 7 bases, with 11 bases left in between.

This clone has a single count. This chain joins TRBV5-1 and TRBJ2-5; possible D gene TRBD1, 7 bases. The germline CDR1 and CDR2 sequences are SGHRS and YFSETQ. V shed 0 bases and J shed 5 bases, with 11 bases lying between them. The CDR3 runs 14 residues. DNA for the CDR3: TGCGCCAGCAGCTTGGGCAGGGGGGCGGAGACCCAGTACTTC. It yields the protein CASSLGRGAETQYF.

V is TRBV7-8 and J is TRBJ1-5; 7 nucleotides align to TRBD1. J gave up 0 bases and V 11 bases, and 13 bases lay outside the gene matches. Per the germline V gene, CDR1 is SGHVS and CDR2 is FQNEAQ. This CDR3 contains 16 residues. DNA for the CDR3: TGTGCCTTAAAGGGACAGATAAAACATAGCAATCAGCCCCAGCATTTT. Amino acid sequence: CALKGQIKHSNQPQHF. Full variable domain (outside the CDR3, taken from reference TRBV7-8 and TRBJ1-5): GAGVSQSPRYKVAKRGQDVALRCDPISGHVSLFWYQQALGQGPEFLTYFQNEAQLDKSGLPSDRFFAERPEGSVSTLKIQRTQQEDSAVYLCALKGQIKHSNQPQHFGDGTRLSIL.

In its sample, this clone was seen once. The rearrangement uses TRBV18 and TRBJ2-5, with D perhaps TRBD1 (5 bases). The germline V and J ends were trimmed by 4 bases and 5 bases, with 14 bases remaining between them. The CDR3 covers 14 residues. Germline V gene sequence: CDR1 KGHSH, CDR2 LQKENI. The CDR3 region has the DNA TGTGCCAGCTCACGTACAGGTCCTCAGGAGACCCAGTACTTC. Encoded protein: CASSRTGPQETQYF.